This T cell receptor beta chain was retrieved from a study of regulatory T cells in long-lasting Graves disease. Study results and limitations: There were preferences for TRBV28, TRBJ1-2 and TRBJ2-5 in persistent disease. Analyses excluded thyroid tissue, covering peripheral blood alone.

This clonotype was found a few times. Its target is unknown. This CDR3 has 16 residues. From germline, CDR1 is MNHEY and CDR2 SMNVEV (reference sequence). The germline V and J ends were trimmed by 1 base and 6 bases, with 16 bases remaining between them. Construction of TCR beta libraries relied on iRepertoire HTBI primers and on Arm-PCR targeting CDR3 regions. TCRdb reprocessed the multiplex PCR reads via MiXCR and lists one record per CDR3 protein. The top ten hold over 8.5% of the sample, which has some 410,000 distinct CDR3 sequences, over 15% seen once. Time point given: newly diagnosed GD, antithyroid drugs for less than 3 months. Preparation of the TCR library used RNA extracted from PBMCs. The same sample was also used in a study of T cells in Graves' hyperthyroidism and ophthalmopathy. That study adds: Carried out on the TCR CDR3, a first-round RT-PCR used the HTBI primer set.

The starting material was peripheral blood mononuclear cells (PBMCs), obtained at new diagnosis, from a patient treated with antithyroid drugs. The clonotype originates from a woman aged 25 to 39 with Graves disease. The chain carries TRBV27 and TRBJ2-1, with D possibly being TRBD2 (5 bases). CDR3 bases: TGTGCCAGCAGTTTATTTTCTAGCCGAGGGAGCAATGAGCAGTTCTTC. This translates into CASSLFSSRGSNEQFF.